This TCR beta chain was recorded in a study of blood T cell repertoires in COVID-19. Overall study context: Researchers got acute and convalescent COVID-19 samples from the United States, Italy and Spain. T cells, B-cell-depleted T cells, or PBMCs provided the cDNA or gDNA that served as material.

This CDR3 is built from 13 residues. CDR1 and CDR2 from the germline V gene are SGHTA and FQGTGA. The V and J ends lost 4 bases and 6 bases respectively, with 13 bases between them. Under the authors' procedure: Reference gene primer amplification yielded estimated nucleated cell counts. Method: immunoSEQ multiplex PCR; TCRdb's copy keeps in-frame clones and lacks some. The DNA was the basis for D and trimming; V, J and clone size are from that table. The sample lists 170,000 or so clones, around 84% seen once, with approximately 7% in the top ten. The sequenced material came from peripheral blood. This chain joins TRBV7-3 and TRBJ2-7; D might be TRBD1 (5 bases). The sequence was obtained from a man in his fifties with active or convalescent COVID-19. CDR3 protein: CASSYRRSGEQYF. The CDR3 DNA follows: TGTGCCAGCAGCTACAGGCGTTCCGGCGAGCAGTACTTC.